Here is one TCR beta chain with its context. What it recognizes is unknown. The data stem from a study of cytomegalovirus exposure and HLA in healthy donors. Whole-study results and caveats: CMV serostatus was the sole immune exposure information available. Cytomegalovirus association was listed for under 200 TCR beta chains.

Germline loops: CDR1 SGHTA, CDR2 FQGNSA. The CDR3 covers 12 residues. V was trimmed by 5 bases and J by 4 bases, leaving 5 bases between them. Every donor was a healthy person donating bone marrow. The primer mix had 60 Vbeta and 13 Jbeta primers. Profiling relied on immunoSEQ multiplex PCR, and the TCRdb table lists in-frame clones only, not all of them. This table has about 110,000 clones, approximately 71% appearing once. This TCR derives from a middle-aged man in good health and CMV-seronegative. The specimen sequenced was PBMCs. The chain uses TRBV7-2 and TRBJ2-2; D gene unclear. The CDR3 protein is CASSPFTGELFF. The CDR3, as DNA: TGTGCCAGCAGCCCTTTCACCGGGGAGCTGTTTTTT.